What follows describes a single T cell receptor beta chain. This clone was observed a few times. There is no known antigen for this receptor. Nothing much larger sits one base from this clone, and base qualities are not available. V is pruned by 6 bases and J by 7 bases, leaving 3 bases of the junction without a gene match. Inclusive of the bounding cysteine and phenylalanine, the CDR3 is 12 residues long. The retained sequence is limited to the CDR3, 36 bases, with the frame set at the first base. TCRbeta CDR3 regions were amplified from genomic DNA using the immunoSEQ Assay, a bias-controlled multiplex PCR. Per the original workflow: Within the assay, amplification of reference gene primers was used to estimate how many nucleated cells each sample contained. Sequence reads were collapsed and filtered to measure the absolute abundance of every unique TCRbeta CDR3 rearrangement. Productive Simpson clonality was computed per sample as the square root of Simpson's diversity index over productive rearrangements. TCRdb's version of the immuneACCESS table is confined to in-frame rearrangements and falls short of the full clone set. An unresolved V gene accounts for under half of the shortfall where checked; the remainder is of unknown origin. That table supplies the V and J calls and clone size; D and trimming were determined from the DNA. The sample table contains a few hundred thousand clones; only one count was recorded for approximately 89% of them. The top ten hold roughly 8% of the sample.

The source of the sample is a study of blood T cell repertoires in COVID-19 (dated by TCRdb to the early 2020s). Regarding the research as a whole: The collaborator samples originated in the United States, Italy and Spain and spanned the acute and convalescent phases of COVID-19. The dataset comprised deeply sampled blood TCRbeta repertoires from subjects exposed to, actively infected with, or recovered from COVID-19. The samples were drawn from two sources: the first 160 participants of the ongoing ImmuneRACE study, and some 1,300 subjects contributed by 6 global collaborators. The repertoires were released in a freely available public database intended as a resource for research on the immune response to SARS-CoV-2. HLA class I and class II types, where available, came from metadata supplied by the sample provider rather than from assay-based typing. The material from the prospective study consisted of cDNA or gDNA derived from T cells, B-cell-depleted T cells, or PBMCs. The sample metadata nearly always contained a de-identified subject ID, COVID-19 status, age in years and sex. Here is what the overall study found, with its caveats: How much clinical and demographic metadata was included differed by source and by participant, and the metadata was provided uncurated.

Another Seattle source contributed samples from volunteer blood donors who had recovered from COVID-19. Whole blood was collected in K2EDTA tubes by collaborating institutions according to the institutions' own protocols. Collaborator samples were shipped for TCRbeta analysis as frozen whole blood, isolated PBMCs, or DNA extracted from either sample type. The specimen sequenced was peripheral blood. This receptor was obtained from a woman between 50 and 59 years old who had recovered from COVID-19. The chain is assembled from TRBV12-3 or TRBV12-4 and TRBJ1-5, with 7 central nucleotides matching TRBD1. CDR3 region: CASRLRGQPQHF. The DNA sequence is given as TGTGCCAGCAGGCTCAGGGGGCAGCCCCAGCATTTT.